This TCR beta chain was captured in a study of blood T cell repertoires in COVID-19. Study summary: Specimens from acute and convalescent COVID-19 originated in the United States, Italy and Spain. T cells, B-cell-depleted T cells, or PBMCs provided the cDNA or gDNA that served as material.

Germline CDR1 MNHEY, CDR2 SVGAGI. The trim removed 4 bases at V and 1 base at J, leaving 8 bases unmatched. This CDR3 spans 16 amino acids. TCRdb's copy holds only in-frame clones and misses some; the assay was immunoSEQ multiplex PCR. The sample records about 100,000 clones, about nine tenths being singletons. V gene TRBV6-5 combines with J gene TRBJ1-1, with 8 bases fitting TRBD1. Sequenced input: peripheral blood. The source of this sequence is a man aged 18 to 35 with acute or convalescent COVID-19. DNA of the CDR3: TGTGCCAGCAGTTTGGACAGGGAAGGGGGGAACACTGAAGCTTTCTTT. It translates to CASSLDREGGNTEAFF.